Below are 2 T cell receptor beta chains sequenced from a single sample in a study of somatic mutations in cytotoxic T cells in rheumatoid arthritis. Only in-frame clones appear in the TCRdb table, and some are missing; sequencing was by immunoSEQ multiplex PCR. The table includes about 5,000 clones, about 80% detected once. The specimen was CD8+ T cells sorted from blood, collected at a follow-up visit. Source of these receptors: a man aged 40-49 years with rheumatoid arthritis.

This clone was observed a single time. The chain uses TRBV7-9 and TRBJ1-4; D gene unclear. This CDR3 region has 11 residues. CDR1 is SEHNR, CDR2 FQNEAQ, per germline (reference sequence). V was pared by 4 bases and J by 17 bases, with 14 bases between. The CDR3 bases are TGTGCCAGCAGCTCGCGCCGGACTTTATTTTTT. The encoded protein is CASSSRRTLFF.

A few counts support this clone. The rearrangement uses TRBV5-1 and TRBJ2-7; 9 nucleotides line up with TRBD1. CDR1 is SGHRS, CDR2 YFSETQ, per germline. Trimming took 3 bases from V and 3 from J; bases not matched to a gene: 7. This CDR3 is 15 amino acids long. The CDR3 loop reads CASSYRGTGNYEQYF. CDR3 coding DNA: TGCGCCAGCAGCTATAGGGGGACAGGGAACTACGAGCAGTACTTC.